The 10 T cell receptor beta chains reported below all come from one sample, sequenced in a study of memory CD4+ T cells and cytomegalovirus serostatus. The sort gate was single viable CD3+CD4+CD8-CD45RO+ cells for memory CD4+ T cells. TCRdb's copy holds only in-frame clones and misses some; the assay was immunoSEQ multiplex PCR. The sample has under 40,000 clones; roughly 85% are singletons. The specimen was memory CD4+ T cells from blood. The receptors here all came from an adult in good health and CMV-seropositive.

This clone was observed a single time. V gene TRBV7-2 combines with J gene TRBJ2-1; D remains ambiguous. The CDR3 extends over 16 amino acids. Per germline, CDR1 SGHTA and CDR2 FQGNSA. Trimming removed 0 bases at V and 2 bases at J, with 11 bases between. The CDR3 sequence is CASSLASRPPYNEQFF. As DNA, the CDR3 is TGTGCCAGCAGCTTAGCATCCAGGCCCCCCTACAATGAGCAGTTCTTC.

V and J are TRBV6-5 and TRBJ1-2; 8 bases agree with TRBD1. The germline gives CDR1 MNHEY, CDR2 SVGAGI. The CDR3 has 14 residues. J lost 1 base, V lost 6 bases, and 4 bases had no gene match. CDR3 amino acids: CASRTGVFNYGYTF. Written as DNA, the CDR3 is TGTGCCAGCAGGACAGGGGTTTTTAACTATGGCTACACCTTC.

Note on this clone: Relative to the germline gene, one junction end is altered; a read error may explain this. This rearrangement joins TRBV5-4 to TRBJ1-1, with unresolved D. CDR1 and CDR2 from the germline V gene are SGHNT and YYREEE (reference sequence). The CDR3 has 13 amino acids. This CDR3 reads CASSQDGRAEAFF. In nucleotides, the CDR3 is TGCGCCAGCAGCCAAGATGGGCGGGCTGAAGCTTTCTTT. Looking up the rest from reference TRBV5-4 and TRBJ1-1 gives the full variable domain: ETGVTQSPTHLIKTRGQQVTLRCSSQSGHNTVSWYQQALGQGPQFIFQYYREEENGRGNFPPRFSGLQFPNYSSELNVNALELDDSALYLCASSQDGRAEAFFGQGTRLTVV.

A single count supports this clone. The chain couples TRBV6-5 to TRBJ1-2; D gene unclear. This CDR3 spans 13 amino acids. Trimming stripped 3 bases from V and 4 bases from J, with 9 bases between. Germline V gene sequence: CDR1 MNHEY, CDR2 SVGAGI. The CDR3 reads CASSYDRSYGYTF. The CDR3 DNA reads as TGTGCCAGCAGTTATGACCGCAGCTATGGCTACACCTTC.

This chain joins TRBV27 and TRBJ1-3, with unresolved D. Germline CDR1 reads MNHEY; CDR2 reads SMNVEV (reference sequence). CDR3 length: 15 residues. With 5 bases removed from V and 0 bases from J, the gap between germline ends came to 11 bases. The CDR3 DNA reads TGTGCCAGCAGTGATATGGGTGGCTCTGGAAACACCATATATTTT. Amino acid sequence: CASSDMGGSGNTIYF.

The CDR3 loop reads CASTTGFSEQYF. The CDR3 DNA follows: TGTGCCAGCACCACAGGGTTCTCCGAGCAGTACTTC. The J gene is TRBJ2-7, the V gene TRBV7-9; TRBD1 is a possible D gene (6 bases). The CDR3 spans 12 residues. Trimming pared 7 bases from V and 6 bases from J, leaving 13 bases between. Germline V gene data show CDR1 as SEHNR and CDR2 as FQNEAQ (reference sequence).

Only a few counts were recorded for this clone. The chain couples TRBV4-2 to TRBJ1-1, with 9 positions matching TRBD1. This CDR3 has 16 residues. The germline gives CDR1 LGHNA, CDR2 YNFKEQ. V was pared by 3 bases and J by 3 bases, with 8 bases of the junction left unmatched. In DNA form, the CDR3 reads TGTGCCAGCAGCCAGGGCCGGGACAGGGTCTACACTGAAGCTTTCTTT. Translating gives CASSQGRDRVYTEAFF.

The chain couples TRBV9 to TRBJ1-6; 9 nucleotides match TRBD1. Germline V gene data show CDR1 as SGDLS and CDR2 as YYNGEE. This CDR3 is built from 17 residues. Unmatched junction bases numbered 5, after V lost 3 bases and J lost 1 base. Here the CDR3 reads CASSGGDRASYNSPLHF. The CDR3, as DNA: TGTGCCAGCAGCGGGGGGGACAGGGCATCCTATAATTCACCCCTCCACTTT.

This rearrangement joins TRBV4-1 to TRBJ2-1; 11 positions match TRBD2. CDR3 length: 16 residues. J was trimmed by 10 bases and V by 1 base; bases with no gene match: 9. Germline lookup yields CDR1 MGHRA and CDR2 YSYEKL. The CDR3 coding sequence is TGCGCCAGCAGCCAAGTCTTTACTAGCGGGAGATTCGAGCAGTTCTTC. It encodes CASSQVFTSGRFEQFF.

In its sample, this clone was seen a few times. This chain uses TRBV27 with TRBJ1-5; the D gene is possibly TRBD1 (6 bases). V was shortened by 6 bases and J by 1 base, with 13 bases between the two germline ends. CDR3 length: 15 amino acids. Germline CDR1 is MNHEY and CDR2 is SMNVEV (reference sequence). The CDR3 DNA sequence: TGTGCCAGCAGGGACCAGGGGTGGAGCAATCAGCCCCAGCATTTT. It codes for CASRDQGWSNQPQHF.